The 30 T cell receptor beta chains presented below share a single source sample, sequenced in a study of early T cells in non-severe SARS-CoV-2 infection. TCRdb itself ran the 5' RACE reads through MiXCR, one entry per CDR3 protein. Counted here are over 90,000 distinct CDR3 sequences, around 13% occurring once; the ten biggest clones make up 6.2%. The sequenced material came from whole blood. The receptors here all came from an adult who was a healthcare worker with PCR-confirmed SARS-CoV-2 infection or an uninfected control (not recorded which).

The J gene is TRBJ1-2, the V gene TRBV28; unclear D gene. This CDR3 contains 14 residues. Germline V CDR1 and CDR2: MDHEN, SYDVKM. V shed 6 bases and J shed 4 bases, with 15 bases lying between them. Here the CDR3 DNA reads TGTGCCAGCAGCTCGGGAAATTTCGCCTATGGCTACACCTTC. Encoded protein: CASSSGNFAYGYTF.

At least ten counts were recorded for this clonotype. The chain recombines TRBV20-1 with TRBJ2-5; 7 positions match TRBD2. The V gene's germline CDR1 is DFQATT and CDR2 SNEGSKA (reference sequence). The J segment lost 4 bases and the V segment lost 6 bases, leaving 17 bases of the junction unmatched. The CDR3 consists of 16 residues. CDR3 in DNA: TGCAGTGCCGATACGAAGCTGGCGGGAGCCGGAGAGACCCAGTACTTC. Its translation is CSADTKLAGAGETQYF.

The chain carries TRBV6-1 and TRBJ2-3; the match to TRBD2 covers 9 bases. Germline V gene lookup returns CDR1 MNHNS and CDR2 SASEGT. The CDR3 runs to 15 residues. With V trimmed by 4 bases and J by 6 bases, 8 bases remained unmatched. The CDR3 DNA reads TGTGCCAGCAGTGTGACTAGCGGAGCTACGGATACGCAGTATTTT. Its protein product is CASSVTSGATDTQYF.

V usage is TRBV6-2 or TRBV6-3 and J usage is TRBJ2-7; a weak D match, TRBD1 (5 bases). Germline assignment: CDR1 MNHEY and CDR2 SVGEGT. The CDR3 covers 15 residues. V was trimmed by 0 bases and J by 5 bases, leaving 14 bases between them. CDR3 DNA: TGTGCCAGCAGTTACTCCGGGCAGGGTAACCACGAGCAGTACTTC. Its translation: CASSYSGQGNHEQYF.

The V call is TRBV10-3, the J call TRBJ2-1, with 7 positions matching TRBD2. The CDR3 consists of 15 residues. The V gene's germline CDR1 is ENHRY and CDR2 SYGVKD. Trimming removed 10 bases from V and 4 bases from J; junction bases left unmatched: 13. CDR3 DNA sequence: TGTGCCACACAAAGTTGGGAGGGTAGTTACAATGAGCAGTTCTTC. Encoded protein: CATQSWEGSYNEQFF.

J is TRBJ1-1 and V is TRBV9; unclear D gene. The CDR3 is made up of 13 amino acids. Trimming removed 4 bases from V and 10 bases from J, with 17 bases in between. CDR1 is SGDLS and CDR2 is YYNGEE in the germline V gene. Here the CDR3 DNA reads TGTGCCAGCAGCTCCAGTACCGGGAATGCAGCTTTCTTT. Translated: CASSSSTGNAAFF.

This clonotype was seen only a few times. The V gene is TRBV20-1, the J gene TRBJ2-7; D remains unclear. This CDR3 contains 12 residues. Per germline, CDR1 DFQATT and CDR2 SNEGSKA (reference sequence). V shed 6 bases and J shed 2 bases, with 11 bases lying between them. The CDR3 reads CSAGREAYEQYF. The CDR3 nucleotides are TGCAGTGCGGGTAGAGAGGCCTACGAGCAGTACTTC.

This clonotype was detected a few times. The CDR3 loop reads CASSHPGQGFNEKLFF. The CDR3 DNA is TGCGCCAGCAGCCATCCGGGACAGGGATTTAATGAAAAACTGTTTTTT. The chain has TRBV5-1 and TRBJ1-4; 9 bases align to TRBD1. The CDR3 runs to 16 residues. In germline, CDR1 is SGHRS, CDR2 YFSETQ. With V trimmed by 4 bases and J by 4 bases, 8 bases remained unmatched.

The rearrangement joins TRBV9 to TRBJ1-1, with D unclear. V lost 1 base and J lost 3, with 7 bases in between. This CDR3 has 13 residues. Per germline, CDR1 SGDLS and CDR2 YYNGEE. Here the CDR3 reads CASSVSPHTEAFF. CDR3 nucleotides: TGTGCCAGCAGCGTAAGCCCCCACACTGAAGCTTTCTTT.

The V gene is TRBV20-1, the J gene TRBJ2-1; D possibly corresponds to TRBD2 (7 bases). Trimming stripped 3 bases from V and 10 bases from J, with 19 bases between. The V gene's germline CDR1 is DFQATT and CDR2 SNEGSKA (reference sequence). The CDR3 is 14 residues long. The CDR3 spells CSAREGEGLEEQFF. The CDR3 DNA reads as TGCAGTGCTAGGGAGGGGGAGGGCCTTGAAGAGCAGTTCTTC.

As regards this clonotype: The conserved final phenylalanine or tryptophan is absent from the CDR3, which likely points to a read error. The chain employs TRBV12-3 or TRBV12-4 and TRBJ2-1; D call uncertain. Trimming took 1 base from V and 6 from J, leaving 10 bases between them. The CDR3 is 14 amino acids. In nucleotides, the CDR3 is TGTGCCAGCAGTTTAGATCAGATCCGCAATGAGCAGTTCTTG. Protein sequence: CASSLDQIRNEQFL.

The V and J genes are TRBV6-6 and TRBJ2-1, with 8 bases that match TRBD2. Germline lookup yields CDR1 MNHNY and CDR2 SVGAGI (reference sequence). J lost 8 bases, V lost 0 bases, and 3 bases had no gene match. The CDR3 runs 14 residues. CDR3: CASSYSGGRYEQFF. The CDR3, as DNA: TGTGCCAGCAGTTACTCGGGCGGGAGGTATGAGCAGTTCTTC.

This clonotype showed up many times. V usage is TRBV9 and J usage is TRBJ2-7, with a possible D match to TRBD2 (6 bases). The CDR3 is 13 residues long. V was shortened by 0 bases and J by 6 bases, with 10 bases between the two germline ends. Germline CDR1 SGDLS, CDR2 YYNGEE. This CDR3 reads CASSVVGGAEQYF. Written as DNA, the CDR3 is TGTGCCAGCAGCGTAGTCGGGGGAGCCGAGCAGTACTTC.

V usage is TRBV9 and J usage is TRBJ1-6; perhaps TRBD1 as D (5 bases). The CDR3 covers 12 residues. Germline loops: CDR1 SGDLS, CDR2 YYNGEE. V lost 5 bases, J lost 10 bases, and 10 bases lay in between. The CDR3 DNA reads TGTGCCAGCAGTACCCGGGACTCACCCCTCCACTTT. Its protein is CASSTRDSPLHF.

As concerns this clonotype: Just one base apart from a much larger clone, this may be a read error. DNA for the CDR3: TGTGCCAGCAGCTTAGGGAGTGCTCCCCAAGAGACCCAGTTCTTC. It yields the protein CASSLGSAPQETQFF. The gene calls are TRBV7-2 and TRBJ2-5; no clear D. With the DNA end fitting TRBJ2-1 better, the J assignment may be wrong. The CDR3 has 15 residues. Looked up from germline, CDR1 is SGHTA and CDR2 is FQGNSA.

This chain uses TRBV13 with TRBJ1-2, with TRBD1 matching 11 bases. Unmatched junction bases numbered 13, after V lost 5 bases and J lost 5 bases. From germline, CDR1 is PRHDT and CDR2 FYEKMQ (reference sequence). The CDR3 covers 17 residues. The CDR3 loop reads CASSPKIGQGARYGYTF. The CDR3 bases are TGTGCCAGCAGCCCGAAAATTGGACAGGGGGCTCGGTATGGCTACACCTTC.

In its sample, this clonotype was seen a few times. The genes are TRBV12-3 or TRBV12-4 and TRBJ1-5, with D possibly matching TRBD1 (6 bases). Trimming cost V 6 bases and J 5 bases, with 17 bases left between them. This CDR3 is 15 amino acids long. CDR3 loop: CASSPGGAGHQPQHF. Written as DNA, the CDR3 is TGTGCCAGCAGCCCCGGGGGGGCAGGGCATCAGCCCCAGCATTTT.

This clonotype was seen many times. This rearrangement joins TRBV12-3 or TRBV12-4 to TRBJ2-7; D uncertain. This CDR3 has 15 residues. With 3 bases removed from V and 6 bases from J, the gap between germline ends came to 18 bases. The CDR3 loop reads CASSLAEARISEQYF. CDR3 in DNA: TGTGCCAGCAGTTTGGCAGAGGCCCGTATCAGCGAGCAGTACTTC.

The chain has TRBV7-9 and TRBJ2-5; no definite D call. The CDR3 has 12 amino acids. V lost 5 bases and J lost 4, with 8 bases in between. The V gene's germline CDR1 is SEHNR and CDR2 FQNEAQ (reference sequence). The CDR3 DNA reads as TGTGCCAGCAGCCCCACCGCAGAGACCCAGTACTTC. It specifies CASSPTAETQYF.

This clonotype was counted only a few times. The chain recombines TRBV5-1 with TRBJ2-1; 7 positions agree with TRBD1. This CDR3 is 15 amino acids long. Germline V lookup: CDR1 SGHRS, CDR2 YFSETQ. The V gene end was trimmed by 4 bases and the J gene end by 4 bases; junction bases not matched to a gene: 8. The CDR3 DNA reads as TGCGCCAGCAGCGCCCCCGGGACAGCTTACAATGAGCAGTTCTTC. Protein: CASSAPGTAYNEQFF.

This chain links TRBV7-2 with TRBJ1-1; D is perhaps TRBD1 (6 bases). Germline values: CDR1 SGHTA, CDR2 FQGNSA. V was shortened by 5 bases and J by 1 base, with 14 bases between the two germline ends. This CDR3 comprises 15 residues. The chain's CDR3 is CASSLRGGSNTEAFF. The CDR3 nucleotides read TGTGCCAGCAGCCTGAGGGGGGGGTCGAACACTGAAGCTTTCTTT. Complete variable domain (other parts from reference TRBV7-2 and TRBJ1-1): GAGVSQSPSNKVTEKGKDVELRCDPISGHTALYWYRQSLGQGLEFLIYFQGNSAPDKSGLPSDRFSAERTGGSVSTLTIQRTQQEDSAVYLCASSLRGGSNTEAFFGQGTRLTVV.

The chain has TRBV7-9 and TRBJ2-2; 7 bases are a match to TRBD2. This CDR3 region has 16 residues. V gave up 3 bases and J gave up 1 base; unmatched junction bases: 5. Germline V gene data show CDR1 as SEHNR and CDR2 as FQNEAQ (reference sequence). The CDR3 sequence: CASSLATSENTGELFF. The CDR3 DNA is TGTGCCAGCAGCTTGGCCACTAGCGAGAACACCGGGGAGCTGTTTTTT. The full variable domain, rest sourced from reference TRBV7-9 and TRBJ2-2, is DTGVSQNPRHKITKRGQNVTFRCDPISEHNRLYWYRQTLGQGPEFLTYFQNEAQLEKSRLLSDRFSAERPKGSFSTLEIQRTEQGDSAMYLCASSLATSENTGELFFGEGSRLTVL.

This chain's CDR3 is CASSFHLDTQYF. Written as DNA, the CDR3 is TGTGCCAGCAGCTTTCATCTAGATACGCAGTATTTT. The genes are TRBV5-4 and TRBJ2-3, with unresolved D. This CDR3 is built from 12 residues. The germline V gene has CDR1 SGHNT and CDR2 YYREEE (reference sequence). V shed 2 bases and J shed 5 bases, with 6 bases lying between them.

This clonotype has a handful of counts. The chain couples TRBV20-1 to TRBJ2-7; D is unclear. The CDR3 is 12 amino acids. V lost 0 bases to trimming and J lost 4 bases, with 7 bases between them. The germline V gene encodes CDR1 DFQATT and CDR2 SNEGSKA (reference sequence). The CDR3 region has the DNA TGCAGTGCTAGAGACTCCGCGTACGAGCAGTACTTC. This encodes CSARDSAYEQYF.

This clonotype was found many times. The chain employs TRBV5-1 and TRBJ2-5; D is possibly TRBD2 (6 bases). Trimming removed 3 bases at V and 3 bases at J, with 15 bases between. Looked up from germline, CDR1 is SGHRS and CDR2 is YFSETQ. The CDR3 has 15 residues. CDR3 coding DNA: TGCGCCAGCAGCTCCGGTTGGAGGGGAGAAGAGACCCAGTACTTC. Residues: CASSSGWRGEETQYF.

The DNA for the CDR3 is TGTGCCAGCAGCTACCTCCGTGGAACAGGGCCGAGCACAGATACGCAGTATTTT. Its protein is CASSYLRGTGPSTDTQYF. The chain has TRBV5-4 and TRBJ2-3; maybe TRBD1 (6 bases). Trimming removed 3 bases from V and 0 bases from J, with 20 bases in between. Germline CDR1 and CDR2: SGHNT and YYREEE (reference sequence). The CDR3 covers 18 residues.

This clonotype was detected ten times or more. The V and J genes are TRBV10-3 and TRBJ1-1, with D perhaps matching TRBD1 (5 bases). V was clipped by 3 bases and J by 1 base, with 15 bases between them. Germline CDR1 and CDR2: ENHRY and SYGVKD. CDR3 length: 16 residues. CDR3 residues: CAISDEEGHPNTEAFF. The CDR3 DNA sequence: TGTGCCATCAGTGACGAAGAAGGACACCCGAACACTGAAGCTTTCTTT.

This clonotype has a handful of counts. V gene TRBV7-2 combines with J gene TRBJ2-7, with 11 positions matching TRBD2. V shed 4 bases, J shed 4 bases, and the junction held 9 bases outside the gene matches. Germline V CDR1 and CDR2: SGHTA, FQGNSA. The CDR3 length is 16 residues. CDR3 in amino acids: CASSSVRLAGLYEQYF. CDR3 nucleotide sequence: TGTGCCAGCAGCTCCGTCCGACTAGCGGGGTTATACGAGCAGTACTTC.

This clonotype was seen repeatedly, ten times or more. The rearrangement uses TRBV7-3 and TRBJ2-3, with a possible D match to TRBD1 (6 bases). CDR1 is SGHTA, CDR2 FQGTGA, per germline. V lost 0 bases, J lost 1 base, and 11 bases lay in between. The CDR3 is made up of 16 amino acids. The CDR3 sequence is CASSLTRGDGTDTQYF. In DNA form, the CDR3 reads TGTGCCAGCAGCTTAACCAGGGGTGATGGCACAGATACGCAGTATTTT.

In DNA, the CDR3 is TGCGCCAGCAGCCACGCTTTATACGGGCAGGGGTCCTACGAGCAGTACTTC. The encoded protein is CASSHALYGQGSYEQYF. This chain joins TRBV4-3 and TRBJ2-7; perhaps TRBD1 as D (6 bases). This CDR3 is 17 amino acids long. The V end lost 3 bases, the J end lost 1 base, and 19 bases lay between the germline ends. The V gene's germline CDR1 is LGHNA and CDR2 YSLEER.